The 22 T cell receptor beta chains reported below all come from one sample, sequenced in a study of T cells in Graves' hyperthyroidism and ophthalmopathy. Using RNA transcripts as the source, TCR beta CDR3 regions were amplified. HTBI primers were used for first-round RT-PCR of the TCR CDR3. Each CDR3 protein gets one entry after TCRdb re-called the multiplex PCR reads with MiXCR. The sample has under 650,000 distinct CDR3 sequences, under 20% seen once. Sequenced material: blood. These receptors were taken from a woman in her twenties or thirties with Graves' hyperthyroidism.

This clonotype was observed many times. The rearrangement joins TRBV11-2 to TRBJ2-7, with 9 bases matching TRBD1. The CDR3 runs 13 residues. Per germline, CDR1 SGHAT and CDR2 FQNNGV. Trimming cost V 5 bases and J 6 bases; bases outside gene matches: 5. CDR3 sequence: CASSRDRVREQYF. The CDR3 DNA reads TGTGCCAGCAGCCGGGACAGGGTCCGCGAGCAGTACTTC.

This clonotype has ten or more counts. V is TRBV28 and J is TRBJ1-1; tentative D call: TRBD1 (5 bases). Germline CDR1 is MDHEN and CDR2 is SYDVKM. V was clipped by 4 bases and J by 0 bases, with 12 bases between them. The CDR3 is 15 residues long. The CDR3, as DNA: TGTGCCAGCAGTTCCCCTAGGGGCTTGAACACTGAAGCTTTCTTT. Its translation is CASSSPRGLNTEAFF.

In its sample, this clonotype was seen many times. The J gene is TRBJ2-2, the V gene TRBV28; D gene uncertain. Germline CDR1 reads MDHEN; CDR2 reads SYDVKM. Deletions cut 6 bases from V and 3 bases from J, with 11 bases between. The CDR3 is 14 residues long. Here the CDR3 reads CASRSPADTGELFF. The DNA of the CDR3 is TGTGCCAGCAGATCGCCCGCTGACACCGGGGAGCTGTTTTTT.

This chain links TRBV28 with TRBJ2-4; weak D call: TRBD1 (7 bases). The CDR3 length is 17 residues. Trimming removed 4 bases at V and 4 bases at J, with 20 bases between. CDR1 MDHEN and CDR2 SYDVKM come from the germline V gene. The CDR3 loop is CASSWVPRDRRKNIQYF. CDR3 DNA: TGTGCCAGCAGTTGGGTCCCGCGGGACAGACGTAAAAACATTCAGTACTTC.

This clonotype was seen many times. The rearrangement uses TRBV20-1 and TRBJ2-1; a weak D match, TRBD2 (5 bases). Between the trimmed V and J ends, which lost 5 bases and 4 bases, there was a span of 15 bases. Germline CDR1 DFQATT, CDR2 SNEGSKA (reference sequence). This CDR3 is 14 amino acids long. In nucleotides, the CDR3 is TGCAGTGCTGACCCGGGAAGGGCTTACAATGAGCAGTTCTTC. Translation gives CSADPGRAYNEQFF.

This clonotype was counted many times. This sequence joins TRBV12-3 or TRBV12-4 and TRBJ2-3; D is possibly TRBD1 (5 bases). The ends were cut back, 3 bases at V and 1 base at J, with 11 bases in the middle. CDR3 length: 15 amino acids. The CDR3 loop reads CASSFRGRGTDTQYF. The CDR3 DNA is TGTGCCAGCAGTTTTAGGGGAAGGGGCACAGATACGCAGTATTTT.

This clonotype was found a few times. This sequence joins TRBV5-4 and TRBJ1-2, with 10 bases fitting TRBD1. The V gene end was trimmed by 4 bases and the J gene end by 4 bases; junction bases not matched to a gene: 10. Germline CDR1 is SGHNT and CDR2 is YYREEE (reference sequence). The CDR3 totals 16 residues. The CDR3 loop is CASSLRQGAILYGYTF. CDR3 in DNA: TGTGCCAGCAGCCTGCGACAGGGGGCGATTCTCTATGGCTACACCTTC. The whole variable domain, filled in from reference TRBV5-4 and TRBJ1-2, reads ETGVTQSPTHLIKTRGQQVTLRCSSQSGHNTVSWYQQALGQGPQFIFQYYREEENGRGNFPPRFSGLQFPNYSSELNVNALELDDSALYLCASSLRQGAILYGYTFGSGTRLTVV.

This clonotype was recorded many times. The V gene is TRBV28, the J gene TRBJ2-1; 7 positions agree with TRBD2. Trimming at V came to 6 bases and at J to 9 bases, leaving 14 bases not matched to a gene. The V gene's germline CDR1 is MDHEN and CDR2 SYDVKM. The CDR3 extends over 15 amino acids. The CDR3 region is CASSRSGLGVGEQFF. The CDR3 DNA reads as TGTGCCAGCAGCCGTAGTGGACTAGGGGTTGGTGAGCAGTTCTTC.

This clonotype came up many times. The rearrangement joins TRBV13 to TRBJ2-7; D gene unclear. V was shortened by 5 bases and J by 2 bases, with 13 bases between the two germline ends. The length of the CDR3 is 14 residues. CDR1 is PRHDT and CDR2 is FYEKMQ in the germline V gene (reference sequence). CDR3 in amino acids: CASSNTDGAYEQYF. For the CDR3, the DNA is TGTGCCAGCAGCAATACCGATGGGGCCTACGAGCAGTACTTC.

This clonotype was detected a few times. The gene calls are TRBV6-1 and TRBJ2-1; 12 bases align to TRBD2. V dropped 2 bases and J dropped 0; count of bases not matched to a gene: 2. Germline V gives CDR1 MNHNS, CDR2 SASEGT. This CDR3 spans 17 amino acids. CDR3 nucleotides: TGTGCCAGCAGTGAATTACTAGCGGGGGGCTCCTACAATGAGCAGTTCTTC. Its protein product is CASSELLAGGSYNEQFF.

V is TRBV28 and J is TRBJ2-7; TRBD1 agrees at 11 bases. Trimming removed 3 bases from V and 4 bases from J; junction bases left unmatched: 5. The CDR3 contains 15 residues. Germline values: CDR1 MDHEN, CDR2 SYDVKM. CDR3: CASSFRGQGGYEQYF. Written as DNA, the CDR3 is TGTGCCAGCAGTTTTCGGGGACAGGGGGGGTACGAGCAGTACTTC.

This chain uses TRBV9 with TRBJ2-7; perhaps TRBD2 as D (6 bases). With 0 bases removed from V and 3 bases from J, the gap between germline ends came to 10 bases. The CDR3 covers 14 residues. CDR1 and CDR2 from the germline V gene are SGDLS and YYNGEE. The CDR3 DNA reads TGTGCCAGCAGCGTAGGACTAGGGATCTACGAGCAGTACTTC. It encodes CASSVGLGIYEQYF.

At least ten counts were recorded for this clonotype. The J gene is TRBJ1-1, the V gene TRBV28; D perhaps matches TRBD1 (6 bases). The V end was cut by 7 bases, the J end by 3 bases, with 15 bases between. CDR3 length: 14 residues. Looked up from germline, CDR1 is MDHEN and CDR2 is SYDVKM. The CDR3, as DNA: TGTGCCAGCACGGTCGGGGGGCAGGACACTGAAGCTTTCTTT. It encodes CASTVGGQDTEAFF.

On this clonotype itself: A much larger clone lies a single base off, so this may be a read error. The conserved closing phenylalanine or tryptophan is absent in this CDR3, likely reflecting a read error. The chain recombines TRBV5-1 with TRBJ1-1; no definite D call. CDR1 SGHRS and CDR2 YFSETQ come from the germline V gene. Trimming shortened V by 6 bases and J by 0 bases, and 12 bases separated the two germline ends. The CDR3 extends over 14 amino acids. CDR3 in DNA: TGCGCCAGCACGTGGGGTGAAATGAACACTGAAGCTTTCCTT. Translated: CASTWGEMNTEAFL.

This clonotype was counted between two and nine times. The genes are TRBV19 and TRBJ1-1; D uncertain. This CDR3 has 15 residues. With 5 bases removed from V and 5 bases from J, the gap between germline ends came to 18 bases. Per the germline V gene, CDR1 is LNHDA and CDR2 is SQIVND (reference sequence). CDR3 in amino acids: CASSPLYRQATEAFF. CDR3 sequence (DNA): TGTGCCAGTAGTCCCTTATATCGGCAGGCTACTGAAGCTTTCTTT.

This clonotype was seen ten or more times. The rearrangement joins TRBV11-2 to TRBJ2-3; 14 bases align to TRBD2. The CDR3 runs to 17 residues. Germline CDR1 SGHAT, CDR2 FQNNGV. V shed 0 bases, J shed 8 bases, and the junction held 7 bases outside the gene matches. CDR3 region: CASSLEEGLAGVFTQYF. The DNA of the CDR3 is TGTGCCAGCAGCTTAGAAGAGGGACTAGCGGGAGTGTTTACGCAGTATTTT.

This clonotype was seen ten or more times. This rearrangement joins TRBV2 to TRBJ1-6; 9 bases match TRBD1. This CDR3 comprises 16 residues. The germline CDR1 and CDR2 sequences are SNHLY and FYNNEI. Unmatched junction bases numbered 12, after V lost 7 bases and J lost 8 bases. In nucleotides, the CDR3 is TGTGCCAGCACCTATTACAGGGGGCGCTTGGATTCACCCCTCCACTTT. This encodes CASTYYRGRLDSPLHF.

This clonotype was counted many times. This chain connects TRBV6-2 or TRBV6-3 to TRBJ2-1; 10 nucleotides match TRBD2. Trimming took 8 bases from V and 6 from J; bases not matched to a gene: 7. CDR1 is MNHEY, CDR2 SVGEGT, per germline. This CDR3 has 14 amino acids. This chain's CDR3 is CASQSPSGSNEQFF. CDR3 DNA sequence: TGTGCCAGCCAAAGTCCTAGCGGGAGCAATGAGCAGTTCTTC.

This clonotype occurred many times. V usage is TRBV29-1 and J usage is TRBJ2-3, with D unresolved. The germline V and J ends were trimmed by 6 bases and 6 bases, with 16 bases remaining between them. The germline CDR1 and CDR2 sequences are SQVTM and ANQGSEA. CDR3 length: 13 amino acids. CDR3 sequence: CSVVAAYADTQYF. The CDR3 DNA sequence: TGCAGCGTGGTCGCGGCGTATGCGGATACGCAGTATTTT.

Many counts were recorded for this clonotype. The chain recombines TRBV6-1 with TRBJ1-6, with 9 bases lining up with TRBD1. The CDR3 covers 14 residues. Unmatched junction bases numbered 8, after V lost 7 bases and J lost 10 bases. The germline gives CDR1 MNHNS, CDR2 SASEGT. As DNA, the CDR3 is TGTGCCAGCATTACGGGACAGGGCGGGTCACCCCTCCACTTT. It yields the protein CASITGQGGSPLHF.

This clonotype has a handful of counts. V usage is TRBV20-1 and J usage is TRBJ2-7; perhaps TRBD1 as D (5 bases). CDR1 DFQATT and CDR2 SNEGSKA come from the germline V gene (reference sequence). V was clipped by 0 bases and J by 2 bases, with 20 bases between them. This CDR3 spans 17 amino acids. Here the CDR3 reads CSARDPVRQQGAYEQYF. The CDR3 DNA is TGCAGTGCTAGAGATCCCGTCCGACAGCAAGGGGCCTACGAGCAGTACTTC.

The V gene is TRBV2, the J gene TRBJ2-5, with 8 bases lining up with TRBD2. The CDR3 length is 12 residues. V shed 5 bases and J 5 bases; nucleotides not matched to a gene: 1. Per germline, CDR1 SNHLY and CDR2 FYNNEI. CDR3 region: CASSTSGETQYF. For the CDR3, the DNA is TGTGCCAGCAGTACTAGCGGCGAGACCCAGTACTTC.